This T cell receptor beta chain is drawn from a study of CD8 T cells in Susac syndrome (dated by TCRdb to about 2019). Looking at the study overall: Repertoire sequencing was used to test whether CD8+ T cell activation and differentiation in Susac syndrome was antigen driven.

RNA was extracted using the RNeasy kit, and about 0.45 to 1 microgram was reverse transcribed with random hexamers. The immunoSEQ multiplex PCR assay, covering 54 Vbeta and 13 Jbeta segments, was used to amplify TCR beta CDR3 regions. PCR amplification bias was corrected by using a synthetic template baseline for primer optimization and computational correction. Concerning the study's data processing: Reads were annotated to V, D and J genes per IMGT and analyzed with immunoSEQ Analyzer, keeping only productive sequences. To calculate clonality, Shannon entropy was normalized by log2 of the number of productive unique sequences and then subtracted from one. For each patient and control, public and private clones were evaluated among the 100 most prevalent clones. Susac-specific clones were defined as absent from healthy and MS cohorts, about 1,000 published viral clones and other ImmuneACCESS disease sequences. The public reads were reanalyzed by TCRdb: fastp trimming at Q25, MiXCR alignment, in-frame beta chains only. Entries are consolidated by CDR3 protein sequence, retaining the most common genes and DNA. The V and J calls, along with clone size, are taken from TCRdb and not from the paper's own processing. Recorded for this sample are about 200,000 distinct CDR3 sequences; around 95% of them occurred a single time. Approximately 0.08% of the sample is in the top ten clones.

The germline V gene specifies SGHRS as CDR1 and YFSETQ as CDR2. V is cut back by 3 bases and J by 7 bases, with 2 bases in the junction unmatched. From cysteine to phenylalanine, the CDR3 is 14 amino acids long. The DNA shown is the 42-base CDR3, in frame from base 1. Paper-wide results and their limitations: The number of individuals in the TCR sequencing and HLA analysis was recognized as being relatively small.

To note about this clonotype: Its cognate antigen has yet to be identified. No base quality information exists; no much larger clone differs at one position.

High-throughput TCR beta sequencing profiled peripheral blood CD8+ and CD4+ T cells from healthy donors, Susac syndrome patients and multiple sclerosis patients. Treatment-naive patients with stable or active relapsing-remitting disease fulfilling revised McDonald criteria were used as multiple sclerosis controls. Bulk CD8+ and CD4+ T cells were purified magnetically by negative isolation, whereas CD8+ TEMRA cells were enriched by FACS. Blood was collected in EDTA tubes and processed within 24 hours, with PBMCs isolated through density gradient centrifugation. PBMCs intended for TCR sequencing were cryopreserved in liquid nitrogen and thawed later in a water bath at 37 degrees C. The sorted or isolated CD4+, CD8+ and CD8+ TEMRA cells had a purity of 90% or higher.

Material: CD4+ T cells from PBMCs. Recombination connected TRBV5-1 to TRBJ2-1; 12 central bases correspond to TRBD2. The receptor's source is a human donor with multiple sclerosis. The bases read TGCGCCAGCAGCTCCGGGACTAGCGGGAATGAGCAGTTCTTC. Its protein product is CASSSGTSGNEQFF.